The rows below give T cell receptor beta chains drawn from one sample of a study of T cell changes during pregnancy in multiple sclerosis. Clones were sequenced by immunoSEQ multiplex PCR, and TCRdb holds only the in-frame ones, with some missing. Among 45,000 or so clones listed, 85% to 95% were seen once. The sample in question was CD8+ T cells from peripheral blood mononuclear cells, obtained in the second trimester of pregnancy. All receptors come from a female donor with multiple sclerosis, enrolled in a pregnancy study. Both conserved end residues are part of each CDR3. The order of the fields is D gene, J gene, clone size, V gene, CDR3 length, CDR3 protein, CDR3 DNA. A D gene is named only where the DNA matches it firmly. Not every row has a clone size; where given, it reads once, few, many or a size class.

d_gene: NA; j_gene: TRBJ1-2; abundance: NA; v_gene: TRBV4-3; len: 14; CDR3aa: CASAEGEGLNGYTF; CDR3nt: TGCGCCAGCGCTGAAGGGGAGGGTTTGAATGGCTACACCTTC
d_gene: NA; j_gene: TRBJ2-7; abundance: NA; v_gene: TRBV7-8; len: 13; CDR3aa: CASSWTRGYEQYF; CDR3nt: TGTGCCAGCAGCTGGACGCGGGGTTACGAGCAGTACTTC
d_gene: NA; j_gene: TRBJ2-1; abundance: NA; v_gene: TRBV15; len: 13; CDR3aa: CATSARTYNEQFF; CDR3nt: TGTGCCACCAGCGCGCGGACTTACAATGAGCAGTTCTTC
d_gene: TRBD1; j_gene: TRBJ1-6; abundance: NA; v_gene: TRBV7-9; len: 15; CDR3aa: CASSPDRGIESPLHF; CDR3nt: TGTGCCAGCAGTCCAGACAGGGGGATAGAATCACCCCTCCACTTT
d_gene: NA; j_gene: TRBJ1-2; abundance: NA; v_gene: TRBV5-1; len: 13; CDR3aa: CASSLTIGGGYTF; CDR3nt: TGCGCCAGCAGCTTAACTATAGGGGGTGGCTACACCTTC
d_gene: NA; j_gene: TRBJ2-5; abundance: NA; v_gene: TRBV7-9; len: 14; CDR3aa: CASSPLGSSETQYF; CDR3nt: TGTGCCAGCAGCCCCCTAGGGAGTTCAGAGACCCAGTACTTC
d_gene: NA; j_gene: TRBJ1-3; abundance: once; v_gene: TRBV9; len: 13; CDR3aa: CASSAFGADTIYF; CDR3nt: TGTGCCAGCAGTGCATTTGGGGCGGACACCATATATTTT
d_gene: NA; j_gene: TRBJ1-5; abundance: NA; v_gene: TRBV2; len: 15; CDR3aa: CASSDRENSNQPQHF; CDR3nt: TGTGCCAGCAGTGATAGGGAGAATAGCAATCAGCCCCAGCATTTT
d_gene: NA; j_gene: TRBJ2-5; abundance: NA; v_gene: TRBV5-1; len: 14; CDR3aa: CASSLGQFQETQYF; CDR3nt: TGCGCCAGCAGCTTGGGCCAGTTCCAAGAGACCCAGTACTTC
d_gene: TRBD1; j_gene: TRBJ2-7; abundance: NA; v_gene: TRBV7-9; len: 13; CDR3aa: CASRGQGSYEQYF; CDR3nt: TGTGCCTCCCGAGGACAGGGGAGCTACGAGCAGTACTTC
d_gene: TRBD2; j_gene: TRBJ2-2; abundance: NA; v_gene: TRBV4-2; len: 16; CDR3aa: CASSQVAGGNTGELFF; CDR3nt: TGTGCCAGCAGCCAGGTAGCGGGGGGGAACACCGGGGAGCTGTTTTTT
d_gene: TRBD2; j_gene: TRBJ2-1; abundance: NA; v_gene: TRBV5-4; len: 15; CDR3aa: CASSLYGGGIHEQFF; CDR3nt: TGTGCCAGCAGCTTGTATGGCGGGGGAATCCATGAGCAGTTCTTC
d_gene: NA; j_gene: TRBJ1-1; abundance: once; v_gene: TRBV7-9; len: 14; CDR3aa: CASSLPHSGTEAFF; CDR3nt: TGTGCCAGCAGCTTACCCCACTCAGGTACTGAAGCTTTCTTT
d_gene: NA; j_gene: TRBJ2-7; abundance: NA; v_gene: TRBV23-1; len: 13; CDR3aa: CASSQIRGDEQYF; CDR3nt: TGCGCCAGCAGTCAAATCAGGGGGGACGAGCAGTACTTC
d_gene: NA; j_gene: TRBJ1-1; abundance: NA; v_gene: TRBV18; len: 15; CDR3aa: CASSPLTSGNTEAFF; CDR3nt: TGTGCCAGCTCACCCCTCACGTCCGGGAACACTGAAGCTTTCTTT
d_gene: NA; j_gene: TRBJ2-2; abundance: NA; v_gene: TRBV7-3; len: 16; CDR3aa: CASSLTLDRSTGELFF; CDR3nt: TGTGCCAGCAGCTTAACTCTGGACAGATCCACCGGGGAGCTGTTTTTT
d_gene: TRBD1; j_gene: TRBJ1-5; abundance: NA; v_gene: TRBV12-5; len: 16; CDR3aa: CASGLAGTGGNQPQHF; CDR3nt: TGTGCTAGTGGTTTGGCCGGGACAGGGGGCAATCAGCCCCAGCATTTT
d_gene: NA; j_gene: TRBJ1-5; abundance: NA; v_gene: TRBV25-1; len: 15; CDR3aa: CASSPGGGENQPQHF; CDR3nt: TGTGCCAGCAGTCCCGGGGGAGGGGAAAATCAGCCCCAGCATTTT
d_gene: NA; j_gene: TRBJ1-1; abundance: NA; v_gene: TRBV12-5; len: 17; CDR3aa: CASGFTFSPTQGPEAFF; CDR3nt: TGTGCTAGTGGTTTCACGTTTTCCCCGACCCAGGGCCCTGAAGCTTTCTTT
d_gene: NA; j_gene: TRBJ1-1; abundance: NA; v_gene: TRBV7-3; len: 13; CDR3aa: CASSLWRNTEAFF; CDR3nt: TGTGCCAGCAGCTTGTGGAGGAACACTGAAGCTTTCTTT
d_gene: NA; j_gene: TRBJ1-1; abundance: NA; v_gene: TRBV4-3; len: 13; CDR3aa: CASSSGQLTEAFF; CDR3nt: TGCGCCAGCAGCTCAGGACAGCTTACTGAAGCTTTCTTT
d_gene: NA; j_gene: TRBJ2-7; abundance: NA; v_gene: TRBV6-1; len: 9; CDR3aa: CATRTEQYF; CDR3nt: TGTGCCACCCGAACTGAGCAGTACTTC
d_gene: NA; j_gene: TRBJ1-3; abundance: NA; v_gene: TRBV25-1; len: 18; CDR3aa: CASSEWSERPSSGNTIYF; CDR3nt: TGTGCCAGCAGTGAATGGAGTGAGCGACCGAGCTCTGGAAACACCATATATTTT
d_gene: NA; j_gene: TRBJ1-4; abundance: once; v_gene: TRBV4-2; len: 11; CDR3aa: CASLGNEKLFF; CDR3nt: TGTGCCAGCCTGGGCAATGAAAAACTGTTTTTT
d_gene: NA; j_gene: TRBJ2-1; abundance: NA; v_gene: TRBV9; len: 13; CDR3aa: CASSVEGGDEQFF; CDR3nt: TGTGCCAGCAGCGTAGAAGGGGGGGATGAGCAGTTCTTC
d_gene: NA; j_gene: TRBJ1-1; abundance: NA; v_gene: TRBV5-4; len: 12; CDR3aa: CASSLAQAEAFF; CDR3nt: TGTGCCAGCAGCTTGGCCCAGGCCGAAGCTTTCTTT
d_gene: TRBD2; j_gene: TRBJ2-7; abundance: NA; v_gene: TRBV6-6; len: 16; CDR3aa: CASSRGSGGASYEQYF; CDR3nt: TGTGCCAGCAGTCGGGGTAGCGGGGGAGCATCCTACGAGCAGTACTTC
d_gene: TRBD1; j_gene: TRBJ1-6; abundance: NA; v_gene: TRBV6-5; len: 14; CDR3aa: CASSGDSLRSPLHF; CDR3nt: TGTGCCAGCAGTGGGGACAGCCTCCGATCACCCCTCCACTTT
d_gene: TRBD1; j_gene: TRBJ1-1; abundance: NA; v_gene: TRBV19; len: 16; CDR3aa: CASSYSRDRANTEAFF; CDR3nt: TGTGCCAGTAGTTACTCTCGGGACAGGGCGAACACTGAAGCTTTCTTT
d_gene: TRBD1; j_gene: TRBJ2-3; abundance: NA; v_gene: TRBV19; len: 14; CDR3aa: CARRTGRFTDTQYF; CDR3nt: TGTGCCAGGAGGACAGGTCGGTTCACAGATACGCAGTATTTT
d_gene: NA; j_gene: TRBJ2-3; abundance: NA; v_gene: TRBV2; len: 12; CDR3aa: CASPPAGNTQYF; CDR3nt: TGTGCCAGCCCTCCCGCGGGGAATACGCAGTATTTT
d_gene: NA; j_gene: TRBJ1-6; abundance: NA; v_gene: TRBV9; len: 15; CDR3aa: CASSVDGGLNSPLHF; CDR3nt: TGTGCCAGCAGCGTAGACGGGGGGTTAAATTCACCCCTCCACTTT
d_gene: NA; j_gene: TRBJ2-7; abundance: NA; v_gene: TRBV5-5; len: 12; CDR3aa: CASTPGGAEQYF; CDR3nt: TGTGCCAGCACCCCCGGGGGAGCCGAGCAGTACTTC
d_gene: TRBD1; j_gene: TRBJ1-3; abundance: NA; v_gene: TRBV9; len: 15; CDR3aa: CASSAGQGSGNTIYF; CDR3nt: TGTGCCAGCAGCGCAGGACAGGGGTCTGGAAACACCATATATTTT
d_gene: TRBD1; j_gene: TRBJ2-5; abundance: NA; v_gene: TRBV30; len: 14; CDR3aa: CAWSPGTGQETQYF; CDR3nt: TGTGCCTGGAGTCCCGGGACAGGGCAAGAGACCCAGTACTTC
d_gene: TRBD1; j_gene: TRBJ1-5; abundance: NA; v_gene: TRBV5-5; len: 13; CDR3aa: CASSSDRGQPQHF; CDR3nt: TGTGCCAGCAGCTCTGACAGGGGTCAGCCCCAGCATTTT
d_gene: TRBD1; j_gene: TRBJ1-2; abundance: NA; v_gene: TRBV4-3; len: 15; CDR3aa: CASSQLRDRVGGYTF; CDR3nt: TGCGCCAGCAGCCAACTCCGGGACAGGGTGGGTGGCTACACCTTC
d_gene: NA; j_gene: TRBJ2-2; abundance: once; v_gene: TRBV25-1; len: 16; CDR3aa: CASKGLRGADTGELFF; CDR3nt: TGTGCCAGCAAGGGTCTTCGCGGGGCTGACACCGGGGAGCTGTTTTTT
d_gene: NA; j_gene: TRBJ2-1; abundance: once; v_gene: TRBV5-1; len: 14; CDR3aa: CASSLGDTHNEQFF; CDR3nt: TGCGCCAGCAGCTTGGGCGACACCCACAATGAGCAGTTCTTC
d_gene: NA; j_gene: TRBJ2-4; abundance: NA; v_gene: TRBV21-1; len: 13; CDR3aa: CASTSRGKNIQYF; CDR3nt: TGTGCCAGCACCTCGAGGGGGAAAAACATTCAGTACTTC
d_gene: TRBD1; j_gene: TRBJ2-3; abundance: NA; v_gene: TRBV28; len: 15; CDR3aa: CASSPGQGRADTQYF; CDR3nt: TGTGCCAGCAGTCCGGGACAGGGTAGGGCAGATACGCAGTATTTT
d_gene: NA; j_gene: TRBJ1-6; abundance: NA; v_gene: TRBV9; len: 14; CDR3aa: CASSGEGLNSPLHF; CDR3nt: TGTGCCAGCAGCGGAGAGGGACTTAATTCACCCCTCCACTTT
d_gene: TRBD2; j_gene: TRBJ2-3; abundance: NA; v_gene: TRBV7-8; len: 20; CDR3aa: CASSVRVGAGGPAGTDTQYF; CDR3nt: TGTGCCAGCAGCGTTAGAGTAGGAGCGGGGGGGCCGGCGGGCACAGATACGCAGTATTTT
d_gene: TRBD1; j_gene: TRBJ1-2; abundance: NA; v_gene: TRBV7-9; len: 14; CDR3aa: CASSLAGTGYGYTF; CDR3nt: TGTGCCAGCAGCTTAGCCGGGACAGGGTATGGCTACACCTTC
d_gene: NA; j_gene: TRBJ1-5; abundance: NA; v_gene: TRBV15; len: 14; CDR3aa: CATSGRGLGQPQHF; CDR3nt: TGTGCCACCAGCGGGCGGGGGCTGGGGCAGCCCCAGCATTTT
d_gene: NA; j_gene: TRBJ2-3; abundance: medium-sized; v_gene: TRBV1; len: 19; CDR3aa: CTSSQESPTSGRSTDTQYF; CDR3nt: TGCACCAGCAGCCAAGAAAGCCCTACCAGCGGGAGGTCCACAGATACGCAGTATTTT
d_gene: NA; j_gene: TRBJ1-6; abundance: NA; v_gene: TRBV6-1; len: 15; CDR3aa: CASSADSALKSPLHF; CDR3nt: TGTGCCAGCAGTGCGGACAGCGCTTTGAAATCACCCCTCCACTTT
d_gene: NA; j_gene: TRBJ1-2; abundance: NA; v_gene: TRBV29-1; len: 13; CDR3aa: CSVGSRGSYGYTF; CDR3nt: TGCAGCGTTGGAAGCAGGGGTTCCTATGGCTACACCTTC